The T cell receptor (beta chain) under discussion was sequenced for a study of shared clonotypes between healthy human individuals. At the deep level, the assay was run. Sequencing used immunoSEQ multiplex PCR; TCRdb keeps in-frame clones, though not all of them. The repertoire includes some 500,000 clones, around 80% of them detected once, and approximately 12% sits in the top ten. The germline V gene encodes CDR1 KGHSH and CDR2 LQKENI. V was shortened by 4 bases and J by 3 bases, with 10 bases between the two germline ends. The CDR3 consists of 13 residues. The sample comprised PBMCs. The sequence came from a woman in her thirties or forties in good health. Some clones in this sample may be carry-over from other donors' samples. The chain uses TRBV18 and TRBJ2-7; no definite D call. The CDR3 DNA is TGTGCCAGCTCACTCGAACAGAACTACGAGCAGTACTTC. Its protein is CASSLEQNYEQYF.